This TCR beta chain stems from a study of identical twins. Template switching created a universal primer site, and the cDNA included unique molecular identifiers. TCRdb ran MiXCR on the 5' RACE reads and lists one entry per CDR3 protein. Here the sample spans about 790,000 distinct CDR3 sequences, roughly 20% being singletons. V dropped 6 bases and J dropped 0; count of bases not matched to a gene: 10. Germline lookup yields CDR1 MNHEY and CDR2 SVGEGT. The CDR3 spans 17 residues. This sample was shared with a second study, whose subject was T cells expressing NK-cell markers. That report notes: Each TCR beta repertoire originated in sorted T cells that were CD3+CD56+NKG2C+, CD3+CD56+NKG2C- or CD3+CD56-NKG2C+. There remained a lack of clarity about HCMV specificity of expanded NKG2C+ T cell clones.

Sequences were obtained from PBMCs. This TCR was sampled from a woman between 18 and 30 years old in good health. The V and J genes are TRBV6-2 or TRBV6-3 and TRBJ2-1; the match to TRBD2 covers 8 bases. CDR3 region: CASSGGGTTSSYNEQFF. For the CDR3, the DNA is TGTGCCAGCAGCGGGGGGGGGACTACCAGCTCCTACAATGAGCAGTTCTTC.